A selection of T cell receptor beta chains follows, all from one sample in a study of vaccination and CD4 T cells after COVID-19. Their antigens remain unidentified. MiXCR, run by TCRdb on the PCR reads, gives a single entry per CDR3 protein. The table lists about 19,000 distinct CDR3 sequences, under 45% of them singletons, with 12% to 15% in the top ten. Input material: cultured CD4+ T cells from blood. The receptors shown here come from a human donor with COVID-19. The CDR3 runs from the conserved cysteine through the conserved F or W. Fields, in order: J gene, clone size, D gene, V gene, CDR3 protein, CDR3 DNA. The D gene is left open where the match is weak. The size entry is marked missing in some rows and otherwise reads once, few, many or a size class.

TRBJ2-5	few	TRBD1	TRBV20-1	CSARERTGQETQYF	TGCAGTGCTAGGGAAAGGACAGGCCAAGAGACCCAGTACTTC
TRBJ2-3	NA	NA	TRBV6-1	CASSPPGFSTETQYF	TGTGCCAGCAGCCCCCCAGGCTTCAGCACAGAGACGCAGTATTTT
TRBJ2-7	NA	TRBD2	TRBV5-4	CASSLSAGGPHEQYF	TGTGCCAGCAGCTTGTCGGCGGGGGGCCCCCACGAGCAGTACTTC
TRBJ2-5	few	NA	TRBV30	CACGGGLGETQYF	TGTGCCTGTGGGGGGGGCCTTGGGGAGACCCAGTACTTC
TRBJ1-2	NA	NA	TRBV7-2	CASSPKGNYAQNYGYTF	TGTGCCAGCAGCCCGAAGGGTAACTATGCCCAGAACTATGGCTACACCTTC
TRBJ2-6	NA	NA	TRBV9	CASSVVGGTGANVLTF	TGTGCCAGCAGCGTAGTAGGAGGGACAGGGGCCAACGTCCTGACTTTC
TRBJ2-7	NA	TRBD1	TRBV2	CATVPGQGTYEQYF	TGTGCCACGGTACCGGGACAGGGAACCTACGAGCAGTACTTC
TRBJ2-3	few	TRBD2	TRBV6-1	CASMGAGGRGDTQYF	TGTGCCAGCATGGGGGCGGGGGGGCGCGGAGATACGCAGTATTTT
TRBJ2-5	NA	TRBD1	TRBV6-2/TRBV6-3	CASRTGGQGARETQYF	TGTGCCAGTAGAACAGGCGGGCAGGGGGCAAGAGAGACCCAGTACTTC
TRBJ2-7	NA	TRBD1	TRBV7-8	CASSPEIRRDRGSYEQYF	TGTGCCAGCAGCCCCGAAATCCGACGGGACAGAGGTAGCTACGAGCAGTACTTC
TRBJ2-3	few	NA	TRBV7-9	CASSLGPVGDTQYF	TGTGCCAGCAGCCTCGGCCCCGTTGGAGATACGCAGTATTTT
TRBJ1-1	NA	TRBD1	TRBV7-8	CASSLVQGPFTEAFF	TGTGCCAGCAGCTTAGTACAGGGGCCGTTTACTGAAGCTTTCTTT
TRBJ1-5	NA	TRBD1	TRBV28	CASILGGGVFNQPQHF	TGTGCCAGCATCCTAGGGGGCGGAGTTTTCAATCAGCCCCAGCATTTT
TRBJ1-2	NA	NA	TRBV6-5	CASSYSSVGVSYGYTF	TGTGCCAGCAGTTACTCTTCTGTAGGGGTTAGCTATGGCTACACCTTC
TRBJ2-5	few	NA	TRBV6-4	CASSQRITRKGETQYF	TGTGCCAGCAGCCAGAGGATCACCCGCAAAGGGGAGACCCAGTACTTC
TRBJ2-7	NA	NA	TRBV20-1	CSAGAVSYEQYF	TGCAGTGCTGGAGCAGTCTCCTACGAGCAGTACTTC
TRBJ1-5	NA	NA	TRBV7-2	CASSLSQGLNQPQHF	TGTGCCAGCAGCTTATCCCAGGGTTTAAATCAGCCCCAGCATTTT
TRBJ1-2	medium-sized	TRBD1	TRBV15	CATSRVPTGNGYTF	TGTGCCACCAGCAGAGTCCCGACAGGGAATGGCTACACCTTC
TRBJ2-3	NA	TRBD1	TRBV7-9	CASSQRIFRDRDPDTQYF	TGTGCCAGCAGCCAAAGGATATTCCGGGACAGGGACCCAGATACGCAGTATTTT
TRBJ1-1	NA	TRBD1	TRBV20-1	CSATRTGMNTEAFF	TGCAGTGCGACTAGGACAGGGATGAACACTGAAGCTTTCTTT
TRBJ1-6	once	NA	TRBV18	CASSPGPSSYNSPLHF	TGTGCCAGCTCACCAGGTCCGAGCTCCTATAATTCACCCCTCCACTTT
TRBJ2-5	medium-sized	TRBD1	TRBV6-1	CASSDGQAPKETQYF	TGTGCCAGCAGTGACGGACAGGCCCCGAAAGAGACCCAGTACTTC
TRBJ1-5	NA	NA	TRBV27	CASTEGSNQPQHF	TGTGCCAGCACGGAAGGTAGCAATCAGCCCCAGCATTTT
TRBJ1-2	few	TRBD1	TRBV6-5	CASSYSDRGVYTF	TGTGCCAGCAGTTACTCCGACAGGGGAGTCTACACCTTC
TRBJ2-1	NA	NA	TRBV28	CASSLLTGWEFF	TGTGCCAGCAGTTTACTTACAGGGTGGGAGTTCTTC
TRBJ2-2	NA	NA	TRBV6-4	CAGTQRGLVAGELFF	TGTGCCGGAACCCAGAGGGGACTTGTCGCCGGGGAGCTGTTTTTT
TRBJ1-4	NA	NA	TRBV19	CASTGTGATNEKLFF	TGTGCCAGTACCGGAACGGGTGCAACTAATGAAAAACTGTTTTTT
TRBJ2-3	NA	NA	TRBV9	CASSSRRDPTDTQYF	TGTGCCAGCAGCTCGCGCCGGGACCCCACAGATACGCAGTATTTT
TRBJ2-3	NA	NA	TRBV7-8	CASSKNPGPTVSADTQYF	TGTGCCAGCAGCAAAAATCCGGGCCCCACGGTTTCGGCAGATACGCAGTATTTT
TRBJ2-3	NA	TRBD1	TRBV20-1	CSAKDDRDRGLLVGTQYF	TGCAGTGCGAAAGATGACCGGGACAGGGGGCTTCTCGTAGGTACGCAGTATTTT
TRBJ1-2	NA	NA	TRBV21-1	CASSLTGVHGYTF	TGTGCCAGCAGTTTAACAGGGGTACATGGCTACACCTTC
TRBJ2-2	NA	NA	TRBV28	CASSFSTGELFF	TGTGCCAGCAGTTTTAGCACCGGGGAGCTGTTTTTT
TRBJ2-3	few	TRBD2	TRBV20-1	CSATSGGSVTQYF	TGCAGTGCCACTAGCGGGGGGAGCGTTACGCAGTATTTT
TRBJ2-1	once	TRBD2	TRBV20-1	CSARRSAGGSYNEQFF	TGCAGTGCTAGGAGGAGTGCGGGGGGCTCCTACAATGAGCAGTTCTTC
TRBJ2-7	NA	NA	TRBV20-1	CSATPPGSFRHEQYF	TGCAGTGCTACACCCCCTGGGAGTTTTCGCCACGAGCAGTACTTC
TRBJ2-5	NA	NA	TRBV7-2	CASSLAWQGQETQYF	TGTGCCAGCAGCTTAGCCTGGCAGGGACAAGAGACCCAGTACTTC
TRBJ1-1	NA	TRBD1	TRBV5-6	CASSFGQEGLDTEAFF	TGTGCCAGCAGCTTCGGACAGGAGGGGCTGGACACTGAAGCTTTCTTT
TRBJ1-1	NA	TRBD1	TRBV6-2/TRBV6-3	CASSPKGGAVAFF	TGTGCCAGCAGCCCAAAAGGGGGCGCCGTAGCTTTCTTT
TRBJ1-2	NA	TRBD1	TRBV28	CASALTGAYGYTF	TGTGCCAGCGCCCTGACAGGGGCCTATGGCTACACCTTC
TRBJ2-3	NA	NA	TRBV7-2	CASSSRDTQYF	TGTGCCAGCAGCTCTCGAGATACGCAGTATTTT
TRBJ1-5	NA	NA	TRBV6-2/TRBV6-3	CASSYSGGLGQPQHF	TGTGCCAGCAGTTACTCCGGGGGGTTAGGTCAGCCCCAGCATTTT
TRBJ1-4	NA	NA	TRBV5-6	CASSLRGLGEKLFF	TGTGCCAGCAGCCTCAGGGGACTAGGTGAAAAACTGTTTTTT
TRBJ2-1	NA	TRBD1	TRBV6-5	CASSSRQGSRQFF	TGTGCCAGCAGTTCCCGACAGGGGTCACGACAGTTCTTC
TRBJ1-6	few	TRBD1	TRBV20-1	CSAGTGNSPLHF	TGCAGTGCCGGGACAGGGAATTCACCCCTCCACTTT
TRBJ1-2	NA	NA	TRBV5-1	CASSLRGNYGYTF	TGCGCCAGCAGCTTGCGAGGAAACTATGGCTACACCTTC